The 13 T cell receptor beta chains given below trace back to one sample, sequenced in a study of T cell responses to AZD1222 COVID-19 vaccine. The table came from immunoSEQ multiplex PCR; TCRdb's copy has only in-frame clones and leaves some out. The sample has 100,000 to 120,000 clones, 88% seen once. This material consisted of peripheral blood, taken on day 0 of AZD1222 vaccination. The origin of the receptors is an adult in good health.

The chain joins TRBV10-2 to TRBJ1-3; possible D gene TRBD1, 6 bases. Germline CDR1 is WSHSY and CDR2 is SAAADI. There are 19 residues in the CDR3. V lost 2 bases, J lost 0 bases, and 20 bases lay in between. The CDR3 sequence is CASSEPLWRGTNSGNTIYF. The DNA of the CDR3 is TGCGCCAGCAGTGAGCCTCTGTGGAGGGGGACCAACTCTGGAAACACCATATATTTT.

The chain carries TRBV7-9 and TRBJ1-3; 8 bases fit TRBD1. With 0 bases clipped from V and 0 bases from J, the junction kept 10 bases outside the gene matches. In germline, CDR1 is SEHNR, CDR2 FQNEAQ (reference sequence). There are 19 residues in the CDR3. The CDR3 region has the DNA TGTGCCAGCAGCTTAGCGAACAGGGGGTCCTCGATCTCTGGAAACACCATATATTTT. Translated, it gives CASSLANRGSSISGNTIYF. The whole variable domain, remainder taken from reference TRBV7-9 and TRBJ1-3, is DTGVSQNPRHKITKRGQNVTFRCDPISEHNRLYWYRQTLGQGPEFLTYFQNEAQLEKSRLLSDRFSAERPKGSFSTLEIQRTEQGDSAMYLCASSLANRGSSISGNTIYFGEGSWLTVV.

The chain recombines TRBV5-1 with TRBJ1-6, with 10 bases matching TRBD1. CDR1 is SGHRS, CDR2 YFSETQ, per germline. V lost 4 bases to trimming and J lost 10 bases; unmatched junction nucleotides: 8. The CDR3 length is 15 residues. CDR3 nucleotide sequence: TGCGCCAGCAGCCTCGGGACAGGGGCTAGCTCACCCCTCCACTTT. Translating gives CASSLGTGASSPLHF.

The CDR3 loop is CASSLVLTGGSGNTIYF. The DNA for the CDR3 is TGTGCCAGCAGCTTGGTGCTCACGGGAGGCTCTGGAAACACCATATATTTT. The J gene is TRBJ1-3, the V gene TRBV5-4; D unresolved. Trimming stripped 0 bases from V and 0 bases from J, with 13 bases between. CDR3 length: 17 residues. The V gene's germline CDR1 is SGHNT and CDR2 YYREEE (reference sequence).

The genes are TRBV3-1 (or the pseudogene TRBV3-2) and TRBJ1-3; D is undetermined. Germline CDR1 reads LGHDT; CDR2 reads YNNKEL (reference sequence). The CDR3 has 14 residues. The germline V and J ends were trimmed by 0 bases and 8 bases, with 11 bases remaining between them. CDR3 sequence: CASSQDEADDTIYF. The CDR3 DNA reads TGTGCCAGCAGCCAAGATGAGGCGGACGACACCATATATTTT.

CDR3 DNA sequence: TGTGCCAGCAGCCAGCCTGCTAACTATGGCTACACCTTC. It yields the protein CASSQPANYGYTF. The chain uses TRBV2 and TRBJ1-2; D is uncertain. Between the trimmed V and J ends, which lost 6 bases and 0 bases, there was a span of 8 bases. CDR1 and CDR2 from the germline V gene are SNHLY and FYNNEI. This CDR3 region has 13 residues.

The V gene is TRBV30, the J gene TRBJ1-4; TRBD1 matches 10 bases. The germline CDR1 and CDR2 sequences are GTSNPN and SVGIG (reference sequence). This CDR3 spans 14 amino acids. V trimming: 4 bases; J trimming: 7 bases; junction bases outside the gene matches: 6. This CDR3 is CAWTHGTGVEKLFF. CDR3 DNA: TGTGCCTGGACACACGGGACAGGGGTTGAAAAACTGTTTTTT. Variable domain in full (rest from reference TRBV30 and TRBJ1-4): SQTIHQWPATLVQPVGSPLSLECTVEGTSNPNLYWYRQAAGRGLQLLFYSVGIGQISSEVPQNLSASRPQDRQFILSSKKLLLSDSGFYLCAWTHGTGVEKLFFGSGTQLSVL.

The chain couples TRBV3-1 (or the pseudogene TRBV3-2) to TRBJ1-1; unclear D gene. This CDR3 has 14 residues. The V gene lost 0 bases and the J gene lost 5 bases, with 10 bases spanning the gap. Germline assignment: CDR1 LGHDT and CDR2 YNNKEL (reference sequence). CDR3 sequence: CASSQDSVGTEAFF. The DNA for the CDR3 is TGTGCCAGCAGCCAAGATTCTGTGGGAACTGAAGCTTTCTTT.

CDR3 bases: TGTGCCAGCAGTTTAGGGGCCGGGGAGCTGTTTTTT. Translated, it gives CASSLGAGELFF. The rearrangement uses TRBV6-5 and TRBJ2-2; possibly TRBD1 for D (5 bases). CDR1 is MNHEY and CDR2 is SVGAGI in the germline V gene. The ends were cut back, 4 bases at V and 6 bases at J, with 6 bases in the middle. CDR3 length: 12 residues.

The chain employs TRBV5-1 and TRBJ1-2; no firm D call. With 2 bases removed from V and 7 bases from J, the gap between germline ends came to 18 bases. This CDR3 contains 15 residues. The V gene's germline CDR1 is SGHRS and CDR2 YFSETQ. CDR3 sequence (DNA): TGCGCCAGCAGCTTTTTGGTCCCCGGGAGAGGTGGCTACACCTTC. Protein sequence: CASSFLVPGRGGYTF.

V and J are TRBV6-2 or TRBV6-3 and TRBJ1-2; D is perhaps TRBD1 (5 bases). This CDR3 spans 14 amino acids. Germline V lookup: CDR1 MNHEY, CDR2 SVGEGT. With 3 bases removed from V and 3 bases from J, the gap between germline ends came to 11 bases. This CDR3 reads CASSYSQGDYGYTF. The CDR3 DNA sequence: TGTGCCAGCAGTTATTCGCAGGGAGACTATGGCTACACCTTC.

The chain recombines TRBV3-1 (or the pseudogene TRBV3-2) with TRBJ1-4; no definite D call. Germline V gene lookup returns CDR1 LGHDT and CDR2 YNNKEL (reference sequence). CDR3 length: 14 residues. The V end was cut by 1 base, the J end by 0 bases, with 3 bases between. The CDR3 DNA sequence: TGTGCCAGCAGCCAAGCTGCAACTAATGAAAAACTGTTTTTT. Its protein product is CASSQAATNEKLFF.

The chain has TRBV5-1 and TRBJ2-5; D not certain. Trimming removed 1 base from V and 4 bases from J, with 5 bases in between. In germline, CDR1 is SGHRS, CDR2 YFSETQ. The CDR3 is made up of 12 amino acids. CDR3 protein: CASSLSGETQYF. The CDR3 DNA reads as TGCGCCAGCAGCTTGAGTGGAGAGACCCAGTACTTC.